Below, 29 T cell receptor beta chains from the same sample are listed, as sequenced in a study of blood T cells in healthy people across ages. Primers used in a second PCR of roughly 6 to 12 cycles were a sample-barcoded 5' primer and a J-beta primer mix. TCRdb itself ran the 5' RACE reads through MiXCR, one entry per CDR3 protein. This table has under 700,000 distinct CDR3 sequences, less than 25% appearing once. These same data were also listed under a study on T cells of mothers and their children.

The sample was blood. These receptors all stem from a boy aged 5 to 17 in good health.

The gene calls are TRBV29-1 and TRBJ2-1; 9 bases are a match to TRBD2. This CDR3 region has 14 residues. Germline CDR1 is SQVTM and CDR2 is ANQGSEA. With 6 bases clipped from V and 4 bases from J, the junction kept 7 bases outside the gene matches. The CDR3 DNA sequence: TGCAGCGTCCGCGGGGGGGCAAGGTACAATGAGCAGTTCTTC. Translating it yields CSVRGGARYNEQFF.

The J gene is TRBJ2-2, the V gene TRBV12-3 or TRBV12-4; TRBD1 might be the D (5 bases). Trimming shortened V by 5 bases and J by 1 base, and 11 bases separated the two germline ends. This CDR3 comprises 15 residues. In DNA form, the CDR3 reads TGTGCCAGCAGTCCGCACACAGGGAACACCGGGGAGCTGTTTTTT. It specifies CASSPHTGNTGELFF.

This sequence joins TRBV27 and TRBJ2-3, with D unclear. Germline V gene lookup returns CDR1 MNHEY and CDR2 SMNVEV (reference sequence). CDR3 size: 12 residues. V lost 4 bases, J lost 4 bases, and 6 bases lay in between. CDR3 protein: CASSSMADTQYF. CDR3 DNA: TGTGCCAGCAGTTCCATGGCAGATACGCAGTATTTT.

The V gene is TRBV7-9, the J gene TRBJ1-4; no reliable D call. The V end was cut by 1 base, the J end by 0 bases, with 9 bases between. The CDR3 extends over 16 amino acids. From germline, CDR1 is SEHNR and CDR2 FQNEAQ (reference sequence). The CDR3 DNA reads TGTGCCAGCAGCTTAGGTACTCGAGCAACTAATGAAAAACTGTTTTTT. Translation gives CASSLGTRATNEKLFF.

This rearrangement joins TRBV24-1 to TRBJ2-7; no clear D. Trimming took off 5 bases at V and 6 bases at J, with 13 bases between the two ends. The CDR3 totals 13 residues. Germline V gene lookup returns CDR1 KGHDR and CDR2 SFDVKD. The CDR3 is CATSAAALSEQYF. In DNA, the CDR3 is TGTGCCACCAGTGCGGCAGCCCTTAGCGAGCAGTACTTC.

This clonotype was seen once. The chain uses TRBV7-2 and TRBJ1-1; 8 positions match TRBD1. This CDR3 comprises 14 residues. Per the germline V gene, CDR1 is SGHTA and CDR2 is FQGNSA. V gave up 6 bases and J gave up 1 base; unmatched junction bases: 4. CDR3 protein: CASRAGQANTEAFF. The CDR3 nucleotides read TGTGCCAGCAGAGCGGGACAGGCGAACACTGAAGCTTTCTTT. Variable domain in full (rest from reference TRBV7-2 and TRBJ1-1): GAGVSQSPSNKVTEKGKDVELRCDPISGHTALYWYRQSLGQGLEFLIYFQGNSAPDKSGLPSDRFSAERTGGSVSTLTIQRTQQEDSAVYLCASRAGQANTEAFFGQGTRLTVV.

There are a few counts of this clonotype. As the CDR3 is not closed by the conserved phenylalanine or tryptophan, this likely results from a read error. The chain employs TRBV11-3 and TRBJ2-1; no reliable D call. Deletions cut 1 base from V and 0 bases from J, with 10 bases between. The CDR3 contains 16 residues. Germline CDR1 and CDR2: SGHNT and YENEEA. The CDR3 is CASSLGQALSYNEQFL. CDR3 sequence (DNA): TGTGCCAGCAGCTTAGGGCAGGCCCTCTCCTACAATGAGCAGTTCCTC.

The chain has TRBV14 and TRBJ2-4; 8 positions match TRBD2. Germline V gives CDR1 SGHDN, CDR2 FVKESK. The CDR3 is 17 amino acids. The J segment lost 6 bases and the V segment lost 1 base, leaving 11 bases of the junction unmatched. This chain's CDR3 is CASSQGPGLDPGNIQYF. As DNA, the CDR3 is TGTGCCAGCAGCCAAGGACCGGGACTAGACCCCGGAAACATTCAGTACTTC.

The rearrangement joins TRBV29-1 to TRBJ2-3, with 14 bases identical to TRBD2. The CDR3 runs to 17 residues. Germline trimming cut 2 bases from V and 6 bases from J; bases unmatched to any gene: 10. CDR1 is SQVTM, CDR2 ANQGSEA, per germline. The CDR3 DNA reads TGCAGCGTTGAATTATTTGGGACTAGCGGGAGAGAGGATACGCAGTATTTT. It translates to CSVELFGTSGREDTQYF.

The chain is built from TRBV7-9 and TRBJ1-3; D is perhaps TRBD1 (5 bases). Germline assignment: CDR1 SEHNR and CDR2 FQNEAQ (reference sequence). V was trimmed by 4 bases and J by 2 bases, leaving 12 bases between them. The CDR3 covers 15 residues. CDR3 in amino acids: CASSWDSPTGNTIYF. In nucleotides, the CDR3 is TGTGCCAGCAGCTGGGACTCCCCCACTGGAAACACCATATATTTT.

This sequence joins TRBV7-9 and TRBJ2-3, with TRBD2 as a possible D gene (5 bases). V lost 2 bases to trimming and J lost 1 base, with 16 bases between them. The germline V gene has CDR1 SEHNR and CDR2 FQNEAQ (reference sequence). The CDR3 runs to 17 residues. The CDR3 region is CASSLPSAQRRTDTQYF. CDR3 in DNA: TGTGCCAGCAGCTTACCGTCTGCGCAGCGGCGCACAGATACGCAGTATTTT.

This clonotype was seen more than once but under ten times. V and J are TRBV10-3 and TRBJ2-2; D may be TRBD2 (5 bases). Trimming took off 6 bases at V and 2 bases at J, with 10 bases between the two ends. Germline assignment: CDR1 ENHRY and CDR2 SYGVKD. The CDR3 extends over 14 amino acids. The CDR3 region is CAIRPSGNTGELFF. CDR3 coding DNA: TGTGCCATCAGGCCCAGCGGTAACACCGGGGAGCTGTTTTTT.

For this clonotype: The junction does not match germline at one end; this may be a read error. The V call is TRBV12-3 or TRBV12-4, the J call TRBJ2-1, with D unresolved. The length of the CDR3 is 13 residues. CDR3 DNA sequence: TGTGCCAGCAGTATAGCCCGCGACAATGAGCAGTTCTTC. Protein product: CASSIARDNEQFF.

This clonotype was observed a handful of times. V is TRBV30 and J is TRBJ1-3, with D hard to call. The CDR3 length is 13 residues. Between the trimmed V and J ends, which lost 5 bases and 2 bases, there was a span of 10 bases. Germline V gene lookup returns CDR1 GTSNPN and CDR2 SVGIG (reference sequence). The DNA for the CDR3 is TGTGCCTGGGAGGAGGCAGCTGGAAACACCATATATTTT. Translation: CAWEEAAGNTIYF.

This clonotype was observed a handful of times. The gene calls are TRBV20-1 and TRBJ2-3, with 8 bases identical to TRBD2. This CDR3 region has 13 residues. V shed 0 bases, J shed 4 bases, and the junction held 0 bases outside the gene matches. Germline CDR1 DFQATT, CDR2 SNEGSKA (reference sequence). In DNA form, the CDR3 reads TGCAGTGCTAGAGACGGGGGGGCAGATACGCAGTATTTT. Protein product: CSARDGGADTQYF.

The genes are TRBV20-1 and TRBJ2-6; 8 nucleotides align to TRBD1. CDR1 DFQATT and CDR2 SNEGSKA come from the germline V gene (reference sequence). CDR3 length equals 17 residues. After removal of 2 bases from V and 0 bases from J, the junction contained 6 bases not matched to a gene. The CDR3 coding sequence is TGCAGTGCTAGACCCGGGACAGGACGCTCTGGGGCCAACGTCCTGACTTTC. Protein: CSARPGTGRSGANVLTF.

This clonotype was recorded a few times. Here the CDR3 DNA reads TGTGCCAGCAGCCTTCGACGACTAGAGAACAATGAGCAGTTCTTC. This sequence encodes CASSLRRLENNEQFF. The chain combines TRBV7-8 with TRBJ2-1, with D tentatively TRBD2 (6 bases). The CDR3 is made up of 15 amino acids. The V gene's germline CDR1 is SGHVS and CDR2 FQNEAQ. With 5 bases removed from V and 5 bases from J, the gap between germline ends came to 16 bases.

Only a few counts were recorded for this clonotype. V usage is TRBV7-6 and J usage is TRBJ2-2; D is undetermined. Germline CDR1 is SGHVS and CDR2 is FNYEAQ. The CDR3 extends over 15 amino acids. V gave up 5 bases and J gave up 0 bases, with 10 bases separating them. CDR3 loop: CASSPGLSNTGELFF. CDR3 bases: TGTGCCAGCAGCCCGGGTCTCTCGAACACCGGGGAGCTGTTTTTT.

The chain combines TRBV25-1 with TRBJ1-2; D gene unclear. CDR1 is MGHDK and CDR2 is SYGVNS in the germline V gene. The CDR3 totals 12 residues. V dropped 7 bases and J dropped 6 bases, with 12 bases sitting between them. The CDR3 spells CASKGNADGYTF. In DNA, the CDR3 is TGTGCCAGCAAAGGTAACGCAGATGGCTACACCTTC.

This clonotype was seen more than once but under ten times. CDR3 DNA: TGTGCCAGCAGGGGTCTAGCGGGGGGGCGGAATGAGCAGTTCTTC. Protein sequence: CASRGLAGGRNEQFF. The chain has TRBV2 and TRBJ2-1; 12 bases agree with TRBD2. This CDR3 has 15 residues. V lost 6 bases, J lost 7 bases, and 7 bases stayed unmatched. From germline, CDR1 is SNHLY and CDR2 FYNNEI.

This chain uses TRBV5-1 with TRBJ2-7; 8 nucleotides line up with TRBD2. The CDR3 spans 15 residues. Germline V gives CDR1 SGHRS, CDR2 YFSETQ. Trimming removed 5 bases from V and 2 bases from J; junction bases left unmatched: 9. The CDR3 DNA reads TGCGCCAGCAGTCGTCCGGGACTAGAAGCCTACGAGCAGTACTTC. It specifies CASSRPGLEAYEQYF.

Turning to this clonotype: One junction end does not reproduce the germline sequence, and a read error may be involved. The J gene is TRBJ2-3, the V gene TRBV5-8, with 8 bases matching TRBD1. The length of the CDR3 is 15 residues. The germline CDR1 and CDR2 sequences are SGHTS and YDEGEE. CDR3 DNA sequence: TGTGCCAGCAGCTTGGTACAGGGGGACACAGATGCGCAGTATTTT. It encodes CASSLVQGDTDAQYF.

This clonotype was found a few times. J is TRBJ2-1 and V is TRBV9; the D gene is possibly TRBD2 (6 bases). With the DNA end fitting TRBJ2-5 better, the J assignment may be wrong. Germline assignment: CDR1 SGDLS and CDR2 YYNGEE. The CDR3 runs 14 residues. The CDR3 nucleotides read TGTGCCAGCAGCGTAGCTAGCGCGGGGGAGACCCAGTACTTC. Its translation: CASSVASAGETQYF.

The V and J genes are TRBV28 and TRBJ2-5, with TRBD2 matching 8 bases. The trim removed 6 bases at V and 4 bases at J, leaving 7 bases unmatched. The CDR3 contains 14 residues. Germline V gene sequence: CDR1 MDHEN, CDR2 SYDVKM. In DNA, the CDR3 is TGTGCCAGCAGCGGGGGGGCGCTGGGAGAGACCCAGTACTTC. This encodes CASSGGALGETQYF. The complete variable domain, with remaining parts taken from reference TRBV28 and TRBJ2-5, reads DVKVTQSSRYLVKRTGEKVFLECVQDMDHENMFWYRQDPGLGLRLIYFSYDVKMKEKGDIPEGYSVSREKKERFSLILESASTNQTSMYLCASSGGALGETQYFGPGTRLLVL.

The chain employs TRBV9 and TRBJ2-7; no clear D gene. Trimming cost V 0 bases and J 7 bases, with 8 bases left between them. Germline CDR1 is SGDLS and CDR2 is YYNGEE. The CDR3 loop spans 12 amino acids. CDR3 bases: TGTGCCAGCAGCGTAGAGGTGGGGGAGCAGTACTTC. Its translation is CASSVEVGEQYF.

The chain has TRBV5-5 and TRBJ2-2; the match to TRBD1 covers 8 bases. The germline V gene has CDR1 SGHKS and CDR2 YYEKEE (reference sequence). V trimming: 6 bases; J trimming: 4 bases; junction bases outside the gene matches: 5. The length of the CDR3 is 14 residues. The CDR3 DNA follows: TGTGCCAGCAATCGACAGGGGTCCACCGGGGAGCTGTTTTTT. Encoded protein: CASNRQGSTGELFF.

The V and J genes are TRBV15 and TRBJ2-1; 11 bases align to TRBD2. The CDR3 consists of 15 residues. J was trimmed by 4 bases and V by 3 bases; bases with no gene match: 2. In germline, CDR1 is LNHNV, CDR2 YYDKDF (reference sequence). CDR3 protein: CATSRIAGGYNEQFF. The CDR3 bases are TGTGCCACCAGCAGGATAGCGGGGGGGTACAATGAGCAGTTCTTC.

This clonotype was seen only a few times. The chain employs TRBV4-3 and TRBJ2-5, with D perhaps matching TRBD1 (5 bases). The CDR3 has 15 residues. CDR1 is LGHNA, CDR2 YSLEER, per germline. V was cut by 1 base and J by 0 bases, with 9 bases left in between. The CDR3 here is CASSQVSRDQETQYF. CDR3 DNA sequence: TGCGCCAGCAGCCAAGTTTCCAGGGACCAAGAGACCCAGTACTTC.

This clonotype was counted at least ten times. The CDR3 region is CASSLGAGYEQYF. The CDR3 nucleotides read TGTGCCAGCAGCTTAGGGGCGGGCTACGAGCAGTACTTC. The rearrangement uses TRBV7-2 and TRBJ2-7; tentative D call: TRBD2 (5 bases). This CDR3 has 13 residues. Trimming left V 1 base short and J 3 bases short, with 7 bases between. From germline, CDR1 is SGHTA and CDR2 FQGNSA.